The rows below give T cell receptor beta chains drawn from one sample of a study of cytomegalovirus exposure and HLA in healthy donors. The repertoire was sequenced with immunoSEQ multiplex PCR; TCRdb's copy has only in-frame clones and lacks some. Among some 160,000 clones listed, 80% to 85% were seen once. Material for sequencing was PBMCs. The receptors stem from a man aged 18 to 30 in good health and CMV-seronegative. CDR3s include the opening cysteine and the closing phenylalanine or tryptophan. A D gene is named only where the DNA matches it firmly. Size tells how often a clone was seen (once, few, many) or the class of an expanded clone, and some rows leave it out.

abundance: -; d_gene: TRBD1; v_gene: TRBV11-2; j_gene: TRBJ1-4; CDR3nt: TGTGCCAGCAGCCTACCCGGGACAGGGCCATCATTATTT; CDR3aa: CASSLPGTGPSLF
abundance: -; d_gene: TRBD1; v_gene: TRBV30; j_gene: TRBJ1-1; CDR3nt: TGTGCCTGGAGTGTAGGCCCCCTTGACAGGGGGAACACTGAAGCTTTCTTT; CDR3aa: CAWSVGPLDRGNTEAFF
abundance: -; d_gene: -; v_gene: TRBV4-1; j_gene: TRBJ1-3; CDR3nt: TGCGCCAGCAGCCACTACGTGGACAGAAAACTTGGAAACACCATATATTTT; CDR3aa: CASSHYVDRKLGNTIYF
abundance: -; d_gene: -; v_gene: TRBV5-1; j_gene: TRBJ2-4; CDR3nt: TGCGCCAGCCGGGGAGGGGGAGGCATTCAGTACTTC; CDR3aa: CASRGGGGIQYF
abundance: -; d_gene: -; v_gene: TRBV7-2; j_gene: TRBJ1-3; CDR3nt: TGTGCCAGCAGCCCTGGACAGTACTCTGGAAACACCATATATTTT; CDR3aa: CASSPGQYSGNTIYF
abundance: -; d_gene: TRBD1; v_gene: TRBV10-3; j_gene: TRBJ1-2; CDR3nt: TGTGCCATCAGCTTTCCGGGACAGGGAATAGAGGGCTACACCTTC; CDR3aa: CAISFPGQGIEGYTF
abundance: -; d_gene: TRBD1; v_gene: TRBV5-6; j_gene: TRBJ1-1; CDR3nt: TGTGCCAGCAGCATACTGACAGGGGATGGAACTGAAGCTTTCTTT; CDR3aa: CASSILTGDGTEAFF
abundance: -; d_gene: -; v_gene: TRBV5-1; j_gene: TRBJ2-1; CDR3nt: TGCGCCAGCAGCTTGGCCCCTTCCTACAATGAGCAGTTCTTC; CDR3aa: CASSLAPSYNEQFF
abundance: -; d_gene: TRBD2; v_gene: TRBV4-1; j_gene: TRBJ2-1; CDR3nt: TGCGCCAGCAGCCAACCCCGCGGGAGGGAGGATGAGCAGTTCTTC; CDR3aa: CASSQPRGREDEQFF
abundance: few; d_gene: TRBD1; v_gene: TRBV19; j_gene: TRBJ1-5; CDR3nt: TGTGCCAGTAGTACAAGGACAGGCTATAGCAATCAGCCCCAGCATTTT; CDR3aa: CASSTRTGYSNQPQHF
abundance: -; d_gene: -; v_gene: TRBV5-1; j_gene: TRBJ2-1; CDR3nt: TGCGCCAGCAGCGATCGGTCGGGGAATGAGCAGTTCTTC; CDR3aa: CASSDRSGNEQFF
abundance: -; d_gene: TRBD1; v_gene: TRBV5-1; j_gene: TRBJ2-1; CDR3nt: TGCGCCAGCAGCTCCGGACAGGGGGCTTGGGATGAGCAGTTCTTC; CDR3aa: CASSSGQGAWDEQFF
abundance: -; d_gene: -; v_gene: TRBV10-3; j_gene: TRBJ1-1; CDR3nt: TGTGCCATCAGTGAGTCGCGGGGGGTCACTGAAGCTTTCTTT; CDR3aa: CAISESRGVTEAFF
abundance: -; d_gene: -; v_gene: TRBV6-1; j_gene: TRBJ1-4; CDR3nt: TGTGCCAGCAGTGTACAGGGAGGGGATGAAAAACTGTTTTTT; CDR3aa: CASSVQGGDEKLFF
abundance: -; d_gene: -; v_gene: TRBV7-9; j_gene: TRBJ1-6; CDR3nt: TGTGCCAGCAGCTTAGGGACGGGGGTCAATTCACCCCTCCACTTT; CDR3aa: CASSLGTGVNSPLHF
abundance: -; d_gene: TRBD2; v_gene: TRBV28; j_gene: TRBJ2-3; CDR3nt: TGTGCCAGCAGTTTGGGGCCTGGGAGGGGCACAGATACGCAGTATTTT; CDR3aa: CASSLGPGRGTDTQYF
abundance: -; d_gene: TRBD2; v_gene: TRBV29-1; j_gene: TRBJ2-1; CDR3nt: TGCAGCGTTGAACCTACTAGCGGGGGGTACAATGAGCAGTTCTTC; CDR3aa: CSVEPTSGGYNEQFF
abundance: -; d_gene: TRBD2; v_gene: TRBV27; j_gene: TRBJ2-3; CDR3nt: TGTGCCAGCATCGCGATAGCGGGAGTGGCGGGGACAGATACGCAGTATTTT; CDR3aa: CASIAIAGVAGTDTQYF
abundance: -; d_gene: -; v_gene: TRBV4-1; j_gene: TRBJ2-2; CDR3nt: TGCGCCAGCAGCCAGTACGGGGTCCCTAACACCGGGGAGCTGTTTTTT; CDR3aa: CASSQYGVPNTGELFF
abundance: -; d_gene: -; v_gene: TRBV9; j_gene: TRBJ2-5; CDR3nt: TGTGCCAGCAGCGTTTCCGGCAGGGTTGAGACCCAGTACTTC; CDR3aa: CASSVSGRVETQYF
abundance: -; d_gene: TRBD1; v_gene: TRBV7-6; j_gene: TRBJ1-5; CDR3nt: TGTGCCAGCAGCTGGCTACGGGACAGGGGCAATCAGCCCCAGCATTTT; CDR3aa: CASSWLRDRGNQPQHF
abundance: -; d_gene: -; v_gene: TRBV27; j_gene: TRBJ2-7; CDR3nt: TGTGCCAGCACCCACGCCGTCCAGGGAAGCACCTACGAGCAGTACTTC; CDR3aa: CASTHAVQGSTYEQYF
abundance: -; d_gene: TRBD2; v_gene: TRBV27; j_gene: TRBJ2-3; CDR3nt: TGTGCCAGCAGAGGTTTAGCGGGAGTAATAGATACGCAGTATTTT; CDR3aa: CASRGLAGVIDTQYF
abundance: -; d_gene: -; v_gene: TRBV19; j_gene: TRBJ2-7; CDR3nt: TGTGCCAGTAGCACGGGACACCGTTTAGAGCAGTACTTC; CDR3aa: CASSTGHRLEQYF
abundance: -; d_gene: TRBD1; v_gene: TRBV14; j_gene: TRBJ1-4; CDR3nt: TGTGCCAGCAGCCCCACAGGGGGTGCAACTAATGAAAAACTGTTTTTT; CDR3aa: CASSPTGGATNEKLFF
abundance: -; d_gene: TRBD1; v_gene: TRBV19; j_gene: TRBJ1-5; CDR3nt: TGTGCCAGCCGGATCTTAGGGACAGAAGATCAGCCCCAGCATTTT; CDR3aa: CASRILGTEDQPQHF
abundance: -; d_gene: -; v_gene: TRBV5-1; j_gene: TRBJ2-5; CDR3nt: TGCGCCAGCAGCTTGGACGGGGGACAGTTACAAGAGACCCAGTACTTC; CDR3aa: CASSLDGGQLQETQYF